Below, 26 T cell receptor beta chains from the same sample are listed, as sequenced in a study of CD8 T cells in ankylosing spondylitis. General study findings and limits: A TCR beta motif of under 10 highly homologous variants seemed to mark ankylosing spondylitis blood.

TCRdb reprocessed the 5' RACE reads with MiXCR, giving one entry per CDR3 protein. The table lists hundreds of thousands of distinct CDR3 sequences, about 15% of them singletons, with under 1.2% in the top ten. These receptors are not linked to any known antigen. Sequenced input: blood, either unsorted or a sorted T cell fraction (not recorded which). All receptors come from a male donor with ankylosing spondylitis.

This clonotype turned up a few times. This chain joins TRBV9 and TRBJ2-2; TRBD1 matches at 7 bases. The CDR3 has 17 residues. Germline trimming cut 3 bases from V and 0 bases from J; bases unmatched to any gene: 8. Germline V gives CDR1 SGDLS, CDR2 YYNGEE. CDR3 region: CASSARTGPTNTGELFF. CDR3 sequence (DNA): TGTGCCAGCAGCGCCAGGACAGGCCCGACGAACACCGGGGAGCTGTTTTTT.

This clonotype appeared a few times. This sequence joins TRBV7-9 and TRBJ2-7; 8 bases align to TRBD2. From germline, CDR1 is SEHNR and CDR2 FQNEAQ (reference sequence). The CDR3 extends over 14 amino acids. J was trimmed by 3 bases and V by 5 bases; bases with no gene match: 6. Here the CDR3 reads CASSPEAGVYEQYF. In nucleotides, the CDR3 is TGTGCCAGCAGCCCAGAAGCGGGGGTCTACGAGCAGTACTTC. Together with reference TRBV7-9 and TRBJ2-7, the CDR3 gives the full variable domain: DTGVSQNPRHKITKRGQNVTFRCDPISEHNRLYWYRQTLGQGPEFLTYFQNEAQLEKSRLLSDRFSAERPKGSFSTLEIQRTEQGDSAMYLCASSPEAGVYEQYFGPGTRLTVT.

The chain recombines TRBV7-2 with TRBJ1-6; D gene uncertain. The CDR3 contains 14 residues. Trimming left V 3 bases short and J 6 bases short, with 9 bases between. Per the germline V gene, CDR1 is SGHTA and CDR2 is FQGNSA. This CDR3 is CASSLTMTNSPLHF. CDR3 DNA sequence: TGTGCCAGCAGCTTGACGATGACTAATTCACCCCTCCACTTT.

V gene TRBV18 combines with J gene TRBJ2-1, with D possibly TRBD1 on 6 matching bases. Germline V gene data show CDR1 as KGHSH and CDR2 as LQKENI. This CDR3 region has 15 residues. Trimming took 0 bases from V and 6 from J, leaving 12 bases between them. The CDR3 sequence is CASSPPVGAGNEQFF. The CDR3 DNA follows: TGTGCCAGCTCACCACCGGTGGGGGCAGGCAATGAGCAGTTCTTC.

This clonotype was observed a single time. The chain joins TRBV29-1 to TRBJ1-1; D call uncertain. Between the trimmed V and J ends, which lost 8 bases and 1 base, there was a span of 17 bases. The germline CDR1 and CDR2 sequences are SQVTM and ANQGSEA. This CDR3 contains 14 residues. CDR3 in amino acids: CSISLPPKNTEAFF. CDR3 coding DNA: TGCAGCATCTCGTTGCCCCCAAAGAACACTGAAGCTTTCTTT.

The V gene is TRBV6-6, the J gene TRBJ2-1; D possibly corresponds to TRBD2 (7 bases). Trimming removed 0 bases at V and 9 bases at J, with 9 bases between. Per the germline V gene, CDR1 is MNHNY and CDR2 is SVGAGI (reference sequence). This CDR3 is 13 amino acids long. CDR3 region: CASSYSRGGEQFF. For the CDR3, the DNA is TGTGCCAGCAGTTACTCGAGGGGGGGTGAGCAGTTCTTC.

The chain combines TRBV24-1 with TRBJ1-2, with D possibly being TRBD1 (6 bases). Looked up from germline, CDR1 is KGHDR and CDR2 is SFDVKD. V was shortened by 1 base and J by 8 bases, with 7 bases between the two germline ends. The CDR3 consists of 12 residues. The CDR3 nucleotides read TGTGCCACCAGTGATTTCAGGGGCGGCTACACCTTC. Its translation is CATSDFRGGYTF.

This clonotype was counted a few times. This chain connects TRBV29-1 to TRBJ1-4, with TRBD1 matching 7 bases. The junction had 11 bases not matched to a gene; V was cut back by 7 bases and J by 6 bases. This CDR3 has 14 amino acids. Germline CDR1 is SQVTM and CDR2 is ANQGSEA. The chain's CDR3 is CSATLDRTYEKLFF. The CDR3 nucleotides are TGCAGCGCAACTCTGGACAGGACTTATGAAAAACTGTTTTTT.

In this sample, this clonotype turned up a few times. J is TRBJ2-1 and V is TRBV7-2; 11 bases align to TRBD2. Germline assignment: CDR1 SGHTA and CDR2 FQGNSA. Trimming took 0 bases from V and 8 from J; bases not matched to a gene: 12. CDR3 length equals 18 residues. The DNA of the CDR3 is TGTGCCAGCAGCTTAGCTTTCCTAGCGGGAGGAGGCTGGGATGAGCAGTTCTTC. Translated: CASSLAFLAGGGWDEQFF. Full variable domain (remainder filled in from reference TRBV7-2 and TRBJ2-1): GAGVSQSPSNKVTEKGKDVELRCDPISGHTALYWYRQSLGQGLEFLIYFQGNSAPDKSGLPSDRFSAERTGGSVSTLTIQRTQQEDSAVYLCASSLAFLAGGGWDEQFFGPGTRLTVL.

This clonotype occurred many times. The chain carries TRBV12-3 or TRBV12-4 and TRBJ1-2; D possibly corresponds to TRBD1 (6 bases). CDR3 size: 14 residues. V lost 5 bases and J lost 6, with 16 bases in between. CDR3 loop: CASSLIQGMNGYTF. CDR3 bases: TGTGCCAGCAGTCTAATACAGGGTATGAATGGCTACACCTTC.

This clonotype was observed once. The genes are TRBV6-5 and TRBJ1-1; D is uncertain. This CDR3 region has 11 residues. V was pared by 6 bases and J by 8 bases, with 10 bases between. Germline-derived CDR1 and CDR2 are MNHEY and SVGAGI. CDR3 sequence (DNA): TGTGCCAGCAGCCGCCTGGGAGAAGCTTTCTTT. Translating it yields CASSRLGEAFF.

J is TRBJ1-6 and V is TRBV12-3 or TRBV12-4, with D perhaps matching TRBD1 (6 bases). This CDR3 spans 14 amino acids. V was clipped by 2 bases and J by 9 bases, with 11 bases between them. DNA for the CDR3: TGTGCCAGCAGTTTATCGGGGGGCGGTTCACCCCTCCACTTT. Translated: CASSLSGGGSPLHF.

The table lists this clonotype with a few counts. The genes are TRBV7-9 and TRBJ1-2; D might be TRBD1 (6 bases). V shed 3 bases and J shed 8 bases, with 10 bases lying between them. CDR3 length: 12 amino acids. Per the germline V gene, CDR1 is SEHNR and CDR2 is FQNEAQ (reference sequence). The CDR3 bases are TGTGCCAGCAGCTTCAGCGGGGGCGGCTACACCTTC. It translates to CASSFSGGGYTF.

There are a few counts of this clonotype. The CDR3 nucleotides read TGTGCCAGCTCACCGGGACCGCTCTCTGGAAACACCATATATTTT. This codes for CASSPGPLSGNTIYF. This chain uses TRBV18 with TRBJ1-3, with D possibly being TRBD1 (5 bases). Germline V gene lookup returns CDR1 KGHSH and CDR2 LQKENI. CDR3 length: 15 amino acids. V was pared by 3 bases and J by 0 bases, with 9 bases between.

The genes are TRBV20-1 and TRBJ2-7; maybe TRBD2 (5 bases). From germline, CDR1 is DFQATT and CDR2 SNEGSKA (reference sequence). V was shortened by 3 bases and J by 1 base, with 13 bases between the two germline ends. This CDR3 has 14 residues. The CDR3 sequence is CSASVAGASYEQYF. As DNA, the CDR3 is TGCAGTGCTAGCGTGGCGGGCGCGTCCTACGAGCAGTACTTC.

Many counts were recorded for this clonotype. The V call is TRBV7-2, the J call TRBJ2-5; TRBD1 aligns across 8 bases. Germline CDR1 reads SGHTA; CDR2 reads FQGNSA. V lost 5 bases, J lost 5 bases, and 7 bases stayed unmatched. The CDR3 loop spans 14 amino acids. The CDR3 region has the DNA TGTGCCAGCAGCCGGAGCCCAGGGGGCGAGACCCAGTACTTC. Translating gives CASSRSPGGETQYF.

The V and J genes are TRBV12-3 or TRBV12-4 and TRBJ2-3; 7 nucleotides agree with TRBD2. The CDR3 consists of 15 residues. V was clipped by 7 bases and J by 3 bases; unmatched bases: 10. CDR3 bases: TGTGCCAGCAACGACGGGGAGGGGCGGACAGATACGCAGTATTTT. It yields the protein CASNDGEGRTDTQYF.

This clonotype has ten or more counts. The chain recombines TRBV6-2 or TRBV6-3 with TRBJ1-5, with a weak D call TRBD1 (5 bases). The CDR3 sequence is 13 residues long. Trimming cost V 7 bases and J 9 bases, with 16 bases left between them. Germline assignment: CDR1 MNHEY and CDR2 SVGEGT. CDR3 amino acids: CASTWDLVGPQHF. DNA of the CDR3: TGTGCCAGCACCTGGGACCTCGTCGGGCCCCAGCATTTT.

This clonotype occurred a few times. This chain joins TRBV19 and TRBJ1-2; 7 bases fit TRBD1. CDR3 length: 15 residues. The trim removed 5 bases at V and 3 bases at J, leaving 9 bases unmatched. CDR1 LNHDA and CDR2 SQIVND come from the germline V gene (reference sequence). The CDR3, as DNA: TGTGCCAGTAGTCTCAAGAGGGGGCAAGACTATGGCTACACCTTC. Encoded protein: CASSLKRGQDYGYTF.

In DNA, the CDR3 is TGTGCCAGCAGAAGGGACAGGGCCCATCACGAGCAGTACTTC. Its protein is CASRRDRAHHEQYF. The V call is TRBV6-1, the J call TRBJ2-7; 9 nucleotides align to TRBD1. CDR3 size: 14 residues. Germline V CDR1 and CDR2: MNHNS, SASEGT. J lost 5 bases, V lost 6 bases, and 8 bases had no gene match.

The V and J genes are TRBV20-1 and TRBJ2-7; TRBD1 matches 9 bases. Per the germline V gene, CDR1 is DFQATT and CDR2 is SNEGSKA (reference sequence). The CDR3 is made up of 13 amino acids. V trimming: 1 base; J trimming: 5 bases; junction bases outside the gene matches: 3. The CDR3 protein is CSARATGGHEQYF. The CDR3 DNA reads as TGCAGTGCTAGAGCAACAGGGGGCCACGAGCAGTACTTC.

This rearrangement joins TRBV6-5 to TRBJ2-2, with D tentatively TRBD2 (7 bases). V lost 4 bases and J 4 bases, leaving 19 bases between the germline ends. The CDR3 sequence is 17 residues long. Germline CDR1 is MNHEY and CDR2 is SVGAGI. Here the CDR3 DNA reads TGTGCCAGCAGTTTCCTTAGGGGGGGGGCCTCCACCGGGGAGCTGTTTTTT. It encodes CASSFLRGGASTGELFF.

In its sample, this clonotype was seen many times. The rearrangement links TRBV12-3 or TRBV12-4 to TRBJ2-1, with D perhaps matching TRBD2 (6 bases). The CDR3 length is 18 residues. Trimming stripped 3 bases from V and 4 bases from J, with 22 bases between. The CDR3 nucleotides read TGTGCCAGCAGTTTTCTGGGGACTCTCGCCCGCTTATACAATGAGCAGTTCTTC. It codes for CASSFLGTLARLYNEQFF.

The table lists this clonotype with a few counts. The V and J genes are TRBV7-3 and TRBJ2-3, with D possibly matching TRBD1 (6 bases). The CDR3 sequence is 13 residues long. Germline lookup yields CDR1 SGHTA and CDR2 FQGTGA. Trimming removed 8 bases from V and 2 bases from J, with 11 bases in between. Written as DNA, the CDR3 is TGTGCCAGCGGTAGGGACAACACAGATACGCAGTATTTT. It specifies CASGRDNTDTQYF. Full variable domain (remainder filled in from reference TRBV7-3 and TRBJ2-3): GAGVSQTPSNKVTEKGKYVELRCDPISGHTALYWYRQSLGQGPEFLIYFQGTGAADDSGLPNDRFFAVRPEGSVSTLKIQRTERGDSAVYLCASGRDNTDTQYFGPGTRLTVL.

This clonotype was detected only a few times. The rearrangement joins TRBV5-1 to TRBJ1-2; D call uncertain. Trimming shortened V by 0 bases and J by 2 bases, and 11 bases separated the two germline ends. This CDR3 has 15 amino acids. CDR1 SGHRS and CDR2 YFSETQ come from the germline V gene. Written as DNA, the CDR3 is TGCGCCAGCAGCTTGGCCTCAGGATCCAACTATGGCTACACCTTC. This translates into CASSLASGSNYGYTF.

J is TRBJ1-5 and V is TRBV3-1, with D hard to call. Germline V gene sequence: CDR1 LGHDT, CDR2 YNNKEL (reference sequence). The germline V and J ends were trimmed by 2 bases and 5 bases, with 7 bases remaining between them. This CDR3 has 13 residues. The CDR3 coding sequence is TGTGCCAGCAGCCAATCTGGGGATCAGCCCCAGCATTTT. Residues: CASSQSGDQPQHF.